This record concerns one TCR beta chain sequence. The antigen is unknown. Profiling relied on immunoSEQ multiplex PCR, and the TCRdb table lists in-frame clones only, not all of them. The top ten hold 3.5% to 5% of the sample, which has tens of thousands of clones, around 93% seen once. CDR1 is LGHNA, CDR2 YNFKEQ, per germline. The length of the CDR3 is 11 residues. V lost 3 bases to trimming and J lost 5 bases, with 4 bases between them. This sample is part of a study of OX40 agonist ivuxolimab in advanced cancers. Study information: Treatment of patients was with ivuxolimab, an agonistic anti-OX40 (CD134) antibody. The eligibility criteria allowed prior anti-PD-1, anti-PD-L1 or anti-CTLA-4 therapy, and around 40% had some. The study's findings and limits: In the expanded peripheral T cells, antigen specificity was never determined.

The clonotype was recovered from an adult with an advanced solid tumor such as melanoma, head and neck, liver or kidney cancer. The gene calls are TRBV4-2 and TRBJ1-2; D is ambiguous. Here the sequenced sample was CD4+ or CD8+ T cells sorted from blood, taken in a trial of the OX40 agonist ivuxolimab. The CDR3 sequence: CASSQGYGYTF. For the CDR3, the DNA is TGTGCCAGCAGCCAGGGGTATGGCTACACCTTC.